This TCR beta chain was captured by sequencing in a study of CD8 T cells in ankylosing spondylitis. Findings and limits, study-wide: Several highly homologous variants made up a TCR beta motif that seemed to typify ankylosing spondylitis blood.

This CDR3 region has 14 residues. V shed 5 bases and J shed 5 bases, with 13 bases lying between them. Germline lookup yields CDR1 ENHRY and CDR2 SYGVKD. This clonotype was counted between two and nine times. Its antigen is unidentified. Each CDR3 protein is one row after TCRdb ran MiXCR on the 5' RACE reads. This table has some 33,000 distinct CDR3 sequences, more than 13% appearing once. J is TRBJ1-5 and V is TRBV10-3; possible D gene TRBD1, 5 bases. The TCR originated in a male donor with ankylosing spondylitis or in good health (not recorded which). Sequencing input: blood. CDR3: CAISPSGGDQPQHF. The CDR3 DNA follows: TGTGCCATCAGTCCTTCGGGGGGGGATCAGCCCCAGCATTTT.